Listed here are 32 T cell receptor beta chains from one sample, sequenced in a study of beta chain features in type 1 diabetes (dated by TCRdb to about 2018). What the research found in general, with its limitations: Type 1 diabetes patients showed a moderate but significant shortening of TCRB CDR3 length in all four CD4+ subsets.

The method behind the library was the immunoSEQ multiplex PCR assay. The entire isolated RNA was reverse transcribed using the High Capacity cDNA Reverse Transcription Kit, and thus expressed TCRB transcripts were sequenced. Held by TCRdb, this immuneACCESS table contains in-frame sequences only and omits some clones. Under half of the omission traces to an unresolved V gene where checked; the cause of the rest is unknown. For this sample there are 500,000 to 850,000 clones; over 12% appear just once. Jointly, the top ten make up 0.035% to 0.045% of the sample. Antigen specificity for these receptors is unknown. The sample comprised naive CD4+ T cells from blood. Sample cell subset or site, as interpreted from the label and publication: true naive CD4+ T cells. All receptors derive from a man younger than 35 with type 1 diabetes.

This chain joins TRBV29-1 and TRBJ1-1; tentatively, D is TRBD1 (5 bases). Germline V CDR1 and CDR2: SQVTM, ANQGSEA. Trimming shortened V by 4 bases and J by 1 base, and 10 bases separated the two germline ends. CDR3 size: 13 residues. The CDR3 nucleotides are TGCAGCGTTGTAGCAGGGACGAACACTGAAGCTTTCTTT. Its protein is CSVVAGTNTEAFF. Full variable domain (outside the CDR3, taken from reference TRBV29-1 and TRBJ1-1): SAVISQKPSRDICQRGTSLTIQCQVDSQVTMMFWYRQQPGQSLTLIATANQGSEATYESGFVIDKFPISRPNLTFSTLTVSNMSPEDSSIYLCSVVAGTNTEAFFGQGTRLTVV.

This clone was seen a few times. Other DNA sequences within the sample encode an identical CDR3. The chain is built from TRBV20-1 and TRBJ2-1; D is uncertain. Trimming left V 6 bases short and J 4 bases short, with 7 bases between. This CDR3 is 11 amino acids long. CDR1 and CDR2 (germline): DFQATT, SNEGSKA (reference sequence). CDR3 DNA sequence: TGCAGTGCGGGCACGTACAATGAGCAGTTCTTC. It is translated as CSAGTYNEQFF.

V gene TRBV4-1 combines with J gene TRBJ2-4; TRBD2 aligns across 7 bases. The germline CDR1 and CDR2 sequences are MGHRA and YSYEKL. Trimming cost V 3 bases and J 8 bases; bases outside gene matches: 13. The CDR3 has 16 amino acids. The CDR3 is CASSQPPQRGPDIQYF. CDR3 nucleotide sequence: TGCGCCAGCAGCCAGCCCCCCCAGCGGGGCCCGGACATTCAGTACTTC.

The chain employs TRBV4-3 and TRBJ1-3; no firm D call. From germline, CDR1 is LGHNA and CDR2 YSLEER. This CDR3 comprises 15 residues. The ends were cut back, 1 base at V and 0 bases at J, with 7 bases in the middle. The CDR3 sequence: CASSQVASSGNTIYF. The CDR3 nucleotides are TGCGCCAGCAGCCAAGTAGCCAGCTCTGGAAACACCATATATTTT.

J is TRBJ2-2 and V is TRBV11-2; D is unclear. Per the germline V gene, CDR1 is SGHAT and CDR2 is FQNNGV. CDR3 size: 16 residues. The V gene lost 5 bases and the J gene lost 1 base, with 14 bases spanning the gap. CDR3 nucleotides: TGTGCCAGCAGCCGGGTAGAACTGATGAACACCGGGGAGCTGTTTTTT. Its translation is CASSRVELMNTGELFF. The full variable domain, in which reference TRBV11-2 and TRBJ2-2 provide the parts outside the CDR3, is EAGVAQSPRYKIIEKRQSVAFWCNPISGHATLYWYQQILGQGPKLLIQFQNNGVVDDSQLPKDRFSAERLKGVDSTLKIQPAKLEDSAVYLCASSRVELMNTGELFFGEGSRLTVL.

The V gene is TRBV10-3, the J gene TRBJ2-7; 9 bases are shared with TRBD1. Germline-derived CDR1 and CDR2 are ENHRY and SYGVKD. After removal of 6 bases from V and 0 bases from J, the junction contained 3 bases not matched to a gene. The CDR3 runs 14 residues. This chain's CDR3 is CAIRPGQGSYEQYF. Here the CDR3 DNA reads TGTGCCATCAGGCCGGGACAGGGCTCCTACGAGCAGTACTTC.

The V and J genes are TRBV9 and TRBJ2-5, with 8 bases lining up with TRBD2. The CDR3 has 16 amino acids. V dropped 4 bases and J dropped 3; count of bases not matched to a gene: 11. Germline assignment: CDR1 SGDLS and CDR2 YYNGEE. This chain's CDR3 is CASSLLSGGPKETQYF. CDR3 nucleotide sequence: TGTGCCAGCAGCTTACTCAGCGGGGGCCCTAAAGAGACCCAGTACTTC. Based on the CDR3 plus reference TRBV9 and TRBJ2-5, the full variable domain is DSGVTQTPKHLITATGQRVTLRCSPRSGDLSVYWYQQSLDQGLQFLIQYYNGEERAKGNILERFSAQQFPDLHSELNLSSLELGDSALYFCASSLLSGGPKETQYFGPGTRLLVL.

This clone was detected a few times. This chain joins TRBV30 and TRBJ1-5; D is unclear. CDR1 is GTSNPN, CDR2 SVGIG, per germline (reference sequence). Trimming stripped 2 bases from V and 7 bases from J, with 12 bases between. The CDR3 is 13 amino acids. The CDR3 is CAWSNERAQPQHF. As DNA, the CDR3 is TGTGCCTGGAGTAACGAGCGAGCCCAGCCCCAGCATTTT. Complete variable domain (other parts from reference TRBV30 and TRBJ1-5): SQTIHQWPATLVQPVGSPLSLECTVEGTSNPNLYWYRQAAGRGLQLLFYSVGIGQISSEVPQNLSASRPQDRQFILSSKKLLLSDSGFYLCAWSNERAQPQHFGDGTRLSIL.

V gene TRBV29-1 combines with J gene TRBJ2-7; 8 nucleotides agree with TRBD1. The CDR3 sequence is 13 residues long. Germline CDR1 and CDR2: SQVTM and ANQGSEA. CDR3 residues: CSVLGQVAYEQYF. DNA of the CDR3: TGCAGTGTGTTGGGACAGGTGGCCTACGAGCAGTACTTC.

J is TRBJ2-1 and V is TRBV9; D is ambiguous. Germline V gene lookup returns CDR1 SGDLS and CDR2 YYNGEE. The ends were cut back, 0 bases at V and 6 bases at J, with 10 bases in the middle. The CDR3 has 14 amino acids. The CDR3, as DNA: TGTGCCAGCAGCGTAGGTGGAAGCCTCAATGAGCAGTTCTTC. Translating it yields CASSVGGSLNEQFF.

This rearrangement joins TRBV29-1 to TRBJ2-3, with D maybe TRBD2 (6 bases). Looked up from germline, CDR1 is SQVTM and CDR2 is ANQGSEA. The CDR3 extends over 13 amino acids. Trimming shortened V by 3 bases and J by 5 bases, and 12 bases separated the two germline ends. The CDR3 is CSVDRGKGDTQYF. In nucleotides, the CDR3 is TGCAGCGTTGACCGGGGGAAGGGAGATACGCAGTATTTT.

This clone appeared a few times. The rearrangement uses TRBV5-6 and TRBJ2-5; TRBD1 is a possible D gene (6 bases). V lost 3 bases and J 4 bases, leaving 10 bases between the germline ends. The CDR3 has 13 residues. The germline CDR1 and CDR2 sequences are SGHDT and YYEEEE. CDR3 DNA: TGTGCCAGCAGCTCGGTCAGGGGAGAGACCCAGTACTTC. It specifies CASSSVRGETQYF.

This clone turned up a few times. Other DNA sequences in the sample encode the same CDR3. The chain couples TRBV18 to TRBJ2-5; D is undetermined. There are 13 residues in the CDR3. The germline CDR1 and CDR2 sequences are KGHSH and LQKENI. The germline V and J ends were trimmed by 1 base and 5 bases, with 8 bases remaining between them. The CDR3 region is CASSPRLQETQYF. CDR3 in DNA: TGTGCCAGCTCACCACGTTTACAGGAGACCCAGTACTTC.

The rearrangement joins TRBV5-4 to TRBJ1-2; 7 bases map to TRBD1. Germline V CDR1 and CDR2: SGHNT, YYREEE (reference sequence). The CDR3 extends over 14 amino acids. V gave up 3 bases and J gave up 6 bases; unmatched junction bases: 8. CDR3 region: CASSSDRAINGYTF. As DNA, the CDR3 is TGTGCCAGCAGCTCAGACAGGGCTATAAATGGCTACACCTTC.

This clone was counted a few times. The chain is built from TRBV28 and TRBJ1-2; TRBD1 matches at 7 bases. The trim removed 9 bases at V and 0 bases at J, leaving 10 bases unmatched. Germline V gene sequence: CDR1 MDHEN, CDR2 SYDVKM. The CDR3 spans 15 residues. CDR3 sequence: CASFTGAPANYGYTF. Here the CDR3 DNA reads TGTGCCAGTTTCACAGGGGCCCCAGCTAACTATGGCTACACCTTC.

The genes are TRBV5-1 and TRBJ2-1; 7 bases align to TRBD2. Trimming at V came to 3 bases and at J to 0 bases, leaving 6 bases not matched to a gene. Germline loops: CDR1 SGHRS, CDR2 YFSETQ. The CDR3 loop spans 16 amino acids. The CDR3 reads CASSSGWTSSYNEQFF. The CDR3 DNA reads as TGCGCCAGCAGCTCGGGGTGGACTAGCTCCTACAATGAGCAGTTCTTC.

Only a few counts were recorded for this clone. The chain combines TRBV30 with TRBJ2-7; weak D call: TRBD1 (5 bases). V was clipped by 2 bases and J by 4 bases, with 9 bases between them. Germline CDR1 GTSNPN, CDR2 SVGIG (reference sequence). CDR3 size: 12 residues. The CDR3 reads CAWSQGRYEQYF. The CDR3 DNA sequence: TGTGCCTGGAGTCAGGGCCGGTACGAGCAGTACTTC.

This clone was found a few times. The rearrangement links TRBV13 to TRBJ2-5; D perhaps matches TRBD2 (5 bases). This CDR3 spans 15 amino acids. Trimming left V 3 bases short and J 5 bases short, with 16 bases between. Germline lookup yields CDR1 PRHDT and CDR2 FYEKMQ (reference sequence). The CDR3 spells CASSFSALGSETQYF. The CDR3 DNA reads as TGTGCCAGCAGCTTCTCGGCACTAGGTAGCGAGACCCAGTACTTC. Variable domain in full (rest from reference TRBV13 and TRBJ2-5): AAGVIQSPRHLIKEKRETATLKCYPIPRHDTVYWYQQGPGQDPQFLISFYEKMQSDKGSIPDRFSAQQFSDYHSELNMSSLELGDSALYFCASSFSALGSETQYFGPGTRLLVL.

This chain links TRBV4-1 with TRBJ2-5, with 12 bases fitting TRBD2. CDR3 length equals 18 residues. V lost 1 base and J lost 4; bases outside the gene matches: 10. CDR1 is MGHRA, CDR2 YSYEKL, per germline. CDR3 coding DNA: TGCGCCAGCAGCCAAGGCTGGTCTAGCGGGAGGGCGGGAGAGACCCAGTACTTC. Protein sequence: CASSQGWSSGRAGETQYF.

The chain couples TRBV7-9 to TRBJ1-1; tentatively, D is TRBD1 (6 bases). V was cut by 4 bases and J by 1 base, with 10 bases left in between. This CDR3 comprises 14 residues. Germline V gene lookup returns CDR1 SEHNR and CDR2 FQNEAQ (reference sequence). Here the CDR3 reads CASSSQGRNTEAFF. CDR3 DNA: TGTGCCAGCAGCTCACAGGGACGGAACACTGAAGCTTTCTTT.

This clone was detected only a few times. CDR3 in amino acids: CASSPGTGSHEQYF. The CDR3 DNA is TGTGCCAGCAGCCCGGGGACAGGGTCCCACGAGCAGTACTTC. The chain uses TRBV6-6 and TRBJ2-7, with 9 nucleotides matching TRBD1. The CDR3 totals 14 residues. V lost 6 bases and J lost 5; bases outside the gene matches: 8. Germline assignment: CDR1 MNHNY and CDR2 SVGAGI (reference sequence).

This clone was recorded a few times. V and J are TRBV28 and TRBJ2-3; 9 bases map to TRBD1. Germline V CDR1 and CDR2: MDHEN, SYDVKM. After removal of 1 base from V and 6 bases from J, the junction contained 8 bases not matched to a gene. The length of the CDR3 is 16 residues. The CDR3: CASSLLQGQGFDTQYF. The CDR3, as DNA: TGTGCCAGCAGTTTATTGCAGGGACAGGGTTTTGATACGCAGTATTTT.

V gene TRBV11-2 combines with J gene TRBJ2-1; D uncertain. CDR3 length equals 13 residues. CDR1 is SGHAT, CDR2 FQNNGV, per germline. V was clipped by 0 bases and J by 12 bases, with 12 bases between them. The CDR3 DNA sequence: TGTGCCAGCAGCTTAGAGGGCCGGGCATGGCAGTTCTTC. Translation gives CASSLEGRAWQFF.

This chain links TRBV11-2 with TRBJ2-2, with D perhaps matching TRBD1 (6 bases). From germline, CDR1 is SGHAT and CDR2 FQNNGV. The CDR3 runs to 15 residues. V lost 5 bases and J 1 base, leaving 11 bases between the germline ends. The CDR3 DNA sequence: TGTGCCAGCAGCGTCTGGGGGCGGAACACCGGGGAGCTGTTTTTT. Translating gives CASSVWGRNTGELFF.

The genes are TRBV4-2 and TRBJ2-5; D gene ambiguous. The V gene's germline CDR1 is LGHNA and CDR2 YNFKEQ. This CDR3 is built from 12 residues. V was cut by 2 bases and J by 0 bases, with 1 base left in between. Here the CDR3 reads CASSQYQETQYF. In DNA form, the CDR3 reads TGTGCCAGCAGCCAATACCAAGAGACCCAGTACTTC.

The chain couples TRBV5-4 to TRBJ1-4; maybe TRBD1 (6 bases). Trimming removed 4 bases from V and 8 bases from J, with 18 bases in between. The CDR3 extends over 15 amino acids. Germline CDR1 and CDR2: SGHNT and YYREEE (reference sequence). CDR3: CASSVRQVGMEKLFF. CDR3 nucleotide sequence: TGTGCCAGCAGCGTTCGACAGGTGGGGATGGAAAAACTGTTTTTT. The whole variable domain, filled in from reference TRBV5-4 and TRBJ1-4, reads ETGVTQSPTHLIKTRGQQVTLRCSSQSGHNTVSWYQQALGQGPQFIFQYYREEENGRGNFPPRFSGLQFPNYSSELNVNALELDDSALYLCASSVRQVGMEKLFFGSGTQLSVL.

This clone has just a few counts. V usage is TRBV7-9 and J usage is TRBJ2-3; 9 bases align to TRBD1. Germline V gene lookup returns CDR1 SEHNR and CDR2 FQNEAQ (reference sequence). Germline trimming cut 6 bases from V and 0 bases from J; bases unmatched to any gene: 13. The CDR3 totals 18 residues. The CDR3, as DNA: TGTGCCAGCAGATATCCGGGACAGGGAACGCCTAGCACAGATACGCAGTATTTT. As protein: CASRYPGQGTPSTDTQYF.

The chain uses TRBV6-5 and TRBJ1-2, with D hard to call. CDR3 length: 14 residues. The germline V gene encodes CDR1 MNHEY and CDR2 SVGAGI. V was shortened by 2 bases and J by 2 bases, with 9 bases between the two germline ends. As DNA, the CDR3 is TGTGCCAGCAGTTACAAGGATATCAACTATGGCTACACCTTC. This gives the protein CASSYKDINYGYTF.

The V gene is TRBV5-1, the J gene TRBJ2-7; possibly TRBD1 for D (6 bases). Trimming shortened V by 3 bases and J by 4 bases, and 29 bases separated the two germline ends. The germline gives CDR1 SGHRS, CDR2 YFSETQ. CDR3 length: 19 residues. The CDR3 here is CASSSHILTGTPRLYEQYF. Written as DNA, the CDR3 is TGCGCCAGCAGCTCGCACATCCTGACCGGGACACCGCGATTATACGAGCAGTACTTC.

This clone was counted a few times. This CDR3 reads CSVGELRETQYF. The CDR3 bases are TGCAGCGTTGGCGAACTCCGGGAGACCCAGTACTTC. The chain joins TRBV29-1 to TRBJ2-5, with unresolved D. V gave up 4 bases and J gave up 5 bases, with 11 bases separating them. Germline CDR1 reads SQVTM; CDR2 reads ANQGSEA. The CDR3 has 12 amino acids.

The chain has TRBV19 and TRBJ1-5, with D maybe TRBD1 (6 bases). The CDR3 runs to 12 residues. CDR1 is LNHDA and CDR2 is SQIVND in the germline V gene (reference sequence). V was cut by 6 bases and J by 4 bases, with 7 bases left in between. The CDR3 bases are TGTGCCAGTAGGCAGGGGAATCAGCCCCAGCATTTT. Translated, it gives CASRQGNQPQHF.

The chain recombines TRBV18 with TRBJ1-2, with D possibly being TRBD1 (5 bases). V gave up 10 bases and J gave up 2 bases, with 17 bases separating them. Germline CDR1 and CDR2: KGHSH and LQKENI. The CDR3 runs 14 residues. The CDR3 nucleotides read TGTGCCACCGTACCGCAGGGATACAACTATGGCTACACCTTC. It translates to CATVPQGYNYGYTF.